The source of this T cell receptor (beta chain) is a study of blood T cell repertoires in COVID-19. Study-wide context: The United States, Italy and Spain supplied acute and convalescent COVID-19 samples. From T cells, B-cell-depleted T cells, or PBMCs came the material, which was cDNA or gDNA.

Trimming removed 4 bases from V and 5 bases from J; junction bases left unmatched: 5. Germline values: CDR1 MDHEN, CDR2 SYDVKM. The CDR3 consists of 15 residues. The assay was immunoSEQ multiplex PCR, and TCRdb's table has in-frame clones only and misses some. The sample includes 250,000 or so clones, 84% seen only once; the top ten take 4.2%. The source material was peripheral blood. The chain recombines TRBV28 with TRBJ2-5, with 12 bases identical to TRBD1. The sequence was obtained from a man aged 60 to 75 with acute or convalescent COVID-19. CDR3 nucleotide sequence: TGTGCCAGCAGTTACGGGACAGGGGGCAGGGAGACCCAGTACTTC. Amino acids: CASSYGTGGRETQYF.